This T cell receptor beta chain was captured by sequencing in a study of identical twins. Unique molecular identifiers were present on cDNA, and template switching added a universal primer site. Each CDR3 protein is one row after TCRdb ran MiXCR on the 5' RACE reads. This table holds hundreds of thousands of distinct CDR3 sequences, over 8.5% found once. The study's findings and limits: Researchers caution that invariant MAIT and iNKT cells could partly confound zero-insertion analyses. The degree of excess twin sharing was weaker in beta out-of-frame sequences. Insertions were fewer in abundant cord blood beta clonotypes, whereas memory repertoires showed none of this pattern.

The CDR3 runs 15 residues. Unmatched junction bases numbered 8, after V lost 7 bases and J lost 0 bases. Notes on this clonotype: The antigen is undetermined.

These data were likewise used in another study, on yellow fever vaccine responses in identical twins.

Sequencing used PBMCs. V is TRBV12-3 or TRBV12-4 and J is TRBJ1-1; 7 positions match TRBD1. The clonotype comes from a woman younger than 30 in good health. CDR3 nucleotide sequence: TGTGCCAGCAAAGACAGGGCCAATGTGAACACTGAAGCTTTCTTT. This codes for CASKDRANVNTEAFF.